This T cell receptor beta chain is from a study of radiation and T cells in renal cell carcinoma. Assay: immunoSEQ multiplex PCR; the TCRdb copy retains only in-frame clones and omits some. The sample holds 25,000 to 40,000 clones, around 85% seen once. The time point: blood 4 weeks post-SBRT, at nephrectomy. Treatment denoted: 15 Gy SBRT to primary tumor, nephrectomy 4 weeks later. Nephrectomy followed 15 Gy stereotactic body radiation by 4 weeks. After SBRT, blood was collected at 2 and 4 weeks, plus baseline. The tumor was a clear cell renal cell carcinoma. Germline V lookup: CDR1 MNHEY, CDR2 SMNVEV (reference sequence). Trimming left V 0 bases short and J 6 bases short, with 15 bases between. There are 15 residues in the CDR3.

This chain links TRBV27 with TRBJ2-7; D tentatively reads TRBD1 or TRBD2 (5 bases each). The sequence was obtained from a man aged 55 to 69 with renal cell carcinoma. Sample: blood, taken from a patient whose treatment included radiotherapy and nephrectomy. This CDR3 is CASSLSINIGTEQYF. The CDR3 DNA reads as TGTGCCAGCAGTTTATCGATTAATATCGGGACCGAGCAGTACTTC.